This T cell receptor (beta chain) is drawn from a study of T cells in tuberculosis. Germline CDR1 and CDR2: SNHLY and FYNNEI. The CDR3 is made up of 13 amino acids. Deletions cut 4 bases from V and 2 bases from J, with 8 bases between. Sequencing used immunoSEQ multiplex PCR; TCRdb keeps in-frame clones, though not all of them. This sample has 25,000 to 35,000 clones; roughly 94% occur once, and the top ten carry approximately 8.1%. This sequence was found in a donor between 10 and 35 years old with latent tuberculosis or without tuberculosis infection. Input material: PBMCs. This sequence joins TRBV2 and TRBJ1-1; D is uncertain. The CDR3 bases are TGTGCCAGCAGTGGCGAGCATAACACTGAAGCTTTCTTT. This encodes CASSGEHNTEAFF.